This TCR beta chain was profiled in a study of shared T cell receptors in the human thymus. This clone was found a few times. The CDR3 extends over 18 amino acids. CDR1 MGHRA and CDR2 YSYEKL come from the germline V gene. V lost 4 bases to trimming and J lost 2 bases; unmatched junction nucleotides: 12. Only in-frame clones appear in the TCRdb table, and some are missing; sequencing was by immunoSEQ multiplex PCR. Here the sample spans over 650,000 clones, approximately 87% being singletons. These data are also associated with another study on human thymus T cells. That study reports: Infants served as donors; they were healthy and Finnish and were having corrective surgery for congenital heart defects. Resections were taken during corrective heart surgery, and the thymus tissue came from these. Repertoires from thymus and blood appeared to show biased V and J gene usage. Related work showed strongly overlapping thymic repertoires across unrelated individuals.

The chain carries TRBV4-1 and TRBJ2-4, with TRBD2 matching 9 bases. This clonotype originated in a boy in the first two years of life with a congenital heart defect. Material for sequencing was thymocytes. This chain's CDR3 is CASSPHVELAGTKNIQYF. For the CDR3, the DNA is TGCGCCAGCAGCCCCCACGTCGAGCTAGCGGGGACCAAAAACATTCAGTACTTC.